This entry lists 30 T cell receptor beta chains sequenced from one sample in a study of shared clonotypes between healthy human individuals (dated by TCRdb to the early 2020s). Receptors were amplified or captured by the immunoSEQ multiplex PCR assay. TCRdb obtained this table from immuneACCESS and retained in-frame rearrangements with V and J assigned. These tables miss some clones; where compared with another copy, unresolved V genes account for less than half of the shortfall, and the remainder is unexplained. The sample profile shows 500,000 to 650,000 clones; around three quarters of them were found once. Of the sample, about 11% is held by the ten largest clones. The sample taken for sequencing was PBMCs. Every receptor here comes from a woman in her 40s in good health. Some clones in this sample may be carry-over from other donors' samples.

This chain joins TRBV29-1 and TRBJ2-7, with D possibly TRBD2 on 7 matching bases. Per germline, CDR1 SQVTM and CDR2 ANQGSEA. The V end was cut by 6 bases, the J end by 5 bases, with 17 bases between. CDR3 size: 13 residues. The CDR3 sequence is CSVLVGGRDEQYF. The DNA for the CDR3 is TGCAGCGTACTCGTCGGGGGGCGGGACGAGCAGTACTTC.

V and J are TRBV11-2 and TRBJ1-1; D gene uncertain. This CDR3 has 14 amino acids. Germline CDR1 and CDR2: SGHAT and FQNNGV. V lost 1 base and J 3 bases, leaving 9 bases between the germline ends. The CDR3 protein is CASSLVPGDTEAFF. CDR3 DNA sequence: TGTGCCAGCAGCTTAGTCCCCGGGGACACTGAAGCTTTCTTT.

CDR3 sequence reads: CASSSTLGEQYF. The CDR3 bases are TGTGCCAGCAGCTCCACCCTAGGAGAGCAGTACTTC. The rearrangement uses TRBV7-9 and TRBJ2-7, with D unclear. Germline CDR1 SEHNR, CDR2 FQNEAQ (reference sequence). The CDR3 has 12 amino acids. V lost 4 bases and J lost 7, with 11 bases in between.

This clone was seen ten or more times. The gene calls are TRBV4-3 and TRBJ1-2; D gene ambiguous. The CDR3 is 16 amino acids. Germline loops: CDR1 LGHNA, CDR2 YSLEER. V was clipped by 3 bases and J by 8 bases, with 22 bases between them. The CDR3 region has the DNA TGCGCCAGCAGCCAGTGGGTGGGCCCGGGTCGTGGCGGCTACACCTTC. Residues: CASSQWVGPGRGGYTF.

V usage is TRBV5-1 and J usage is TRBJ2-7, with D possibly matching TRBD2 (5 bases). Germline CDR1 reads SGHRS; CDR2 reads YFSETQ. The CDR3 is made up of 16 amino acids. The V gene lost 4 bases and the J gene lost 1 base, with 18 bases spanning the gap. The CDR3 nucleotides read TGCGCCAGCAGCCCCGAGGGCGGCTTCTTTTCCTACGAGCAGTACTTC. Its protein is CASSPEGGFFSYEQYF.

Worth noting for this clone: With a far larger clone one base away, a read error is the likely cause. Other nucleotide sequences in the sample specify the same CDR3. The chain couples TRBV7-9 to TRBJ2-7; 7 nucleotides agree with TRBD2. This CDR3 spans 15 amino acids. With 1 base clipped from V and 7 bases from J, the junction kept 10 bases outside the gene matches. Germline V CDR1 and CDR2: SEHNR, FQNEAQ (reference sequence). CDR3 nucleotides: TGTGCCAGCAGCTTAGGCGGGGGATCGTTCGGTGAGCAGTACTTC. Its protein is CASSLGGGSFGEQYF.

The chain couples TRBV5-6 to TRBJ2-3, with D tentatively TRBD2 (5 bases). V was cut by 4 bases and J by 1 base, with 13 bases left in between. Germline V gene lookup returns CDR1 SGHDT and CDR2 YYEEEE. This CDR3 is 15 amino acids long. This CDR3 reads CASSLDFRRTDTQYF. In nucleotides, the CDR3 is TGTGCCAGCAGCCTGGACTTCAGACGCACAGATACGCAGTATTTT.

The V call is TRBV10-3, the J call TRBJ2-1; D may be TRBD2 (5 bases). Germline loops: CDR1 ENHRY, CDR2 SYGVKD. This CDR3 has 13 residues. V shed 3 bases and J shed 9 bases, with 12 bases lying between them. The CDR3 loop reads CAISERGYGEQFF. The CDR3 DNA sequence: TGTGCCATCAGTGAACGAGGGTACGGTGAGCAGTTCTTC.

The J gene is TRBJ1-1, the V gene TRBV5-1; 7 bases fit TRBD1. Germline V lookup: CDR1 SGHRS, CDR2 YFSETQ. CDR3 size: 13 residues. V lost 5 bases, J lost 5 bases, and 6 bases stayed unmatched. CDR3 DNA sequence: TGCGCCAGCAGTCCTCAGGGGGGGACTGAAGCTTTCTTT. Protein sequence: CASSPQGGTEAFF. The full variable domain, in which reference TRBV5-1 and TRBJ1-1 provide the parts outside the CDR3, is KAGVTQTPRYLIKTRGQQVTLSCSPISGHRSVSWYQQTPGQGLQFLFEYFSETQRNKGNFPGRFSGRQFSNSRSEMNVSTLELGDSALYLCASSPQGGTEAFFGQGTRLTVV.

The rearrangement joins TRBV2 to TRBJ1-4; D is ambiguous. CDR1 and CDR2 from the germline V gene are SNHLY and FYNNEI. V was trimmed by 2 bases and J by 7 bases, leaving 5 bases between them. The length of the CDR3 is 12 residues. CDR3 sequence (DNA): TGTGCCAGCAGTGAACTTGTTGAAAAACTGTTTTTT. It yields the protein CASSELVEKLFF.

The V gene is TRBV10-1, the J gene TRBJ2-5; no clear D. V lost 0 bases to trimming and J lost 4 bases, with 6 bases between them. CDR3 size: 13 residues. The V gene's germline CDR1 is WNHNN and CDR2 SYGVQD (reference sequence). Here the CDR3 reads CASSESIGETQYF. The CDR3 coding sequence is TGCGCCAGCAGTGAGTCGATCGGAGAGACCCAGTACTTC.

This clone was seen repeatedly, ten times or more. This rearrangement joins TRBV4-1 to TRBJ1-2; 7 bases are a match to TRBD1. J gave up 4 bases and V 4 bases, and 6 bases lay outside the gene matches. The CDR3 has 14 amino acids. From germline, CDR1 is MGHRA and CDR2 YSYEKL. CDR3 amino acids: CASSRQGSAYGYTF. CDR3 bases: TGCGCCAGCAGCCGACAGGGCTCCGCCTATGGCTACACCTTC.

J is TRBJ2-7 and V is TRBV7-8, with a possible D match to TRBD2 (5 bases). Trimming shortened V by 4 bases and J by 7 bases, and 14 bases separated the two germline ends. CDR1 SGHVS and CDR2 FQNEAQ come from the germline V gene. There are 13 residues in the CDR3. CDR3 residues: CASSSSRIGEQYF. As DNA, the CDR3 is TGTGCCAGCAGCTCTAGCCGGATAGGGGAGCAGTACTTC.

The rearrangement joins TRBV7-9 to TRBJ2-1, with TRBD2 matching over 11 bases. Germline CDR1 and CDR2: SEHNR and FQNEAQ (reference sequence). The CDR3 sequence is 17 residues long. The junction had 6 bases not matched to a gene; V was cut back by 5 bases and J by 0 bases. DNA of the CDR3: TGTGCCAGCAGCCCCCATGGACTAGCGGGCTCCTACAATGAGCAGTTCTTC. Protein product: CASSPHGLAGSYNEQFF. The full variable domain, in which reference TRBV7-9 and TRBJ2-1 provide the parts outside the CDR3, is DTGVSQNPRHKITKRGQNVTFRCDPISEHNRLYWYRQTLGQGPEFLTYFQNEAQLEKSRLLSDRFSAERPKGSFSTLEIQRTEQGDSAMYLCASSPHGLAGSYNEQFFGPGTRLTVL.

The rearrangement links TRBV6-1 to TRBJ2-5, with D unresolved. V gave up 2 bases and J gave up 7 bases, with 11 bases separating them. Germline CDR1 is MNHNS and CDR2 is SASEGT. This CDR3 has 13 amino acids. The CDR3, as DNA: TGTGCCAGCAGTGAATCGGGCCCGGGGACCCAGTACTTC. It translates to CASSESGPGTQYF.

The V call is TRBV5-1, the J call TRBJ2-2; 7 bases match TRBD1. V gave up 3 bases and J gave up 1 base; unmatched junction bases: 6. CDR3 length equals 16 residues. The germline gives CDR1 SGHRS, CDR2 YFSETQ. CDR3 DNA: TGCGCCAGCAGCTCCTCCAGGGACAGGAACACCGGGGAGCTGTTTTTT. Its protein is CASSSSRDRNTGELFF.

V usage is TRBV7-9 and J usage is TRBJ2-3; 11 bases align to TRBD2. Germline V gives CDR1 SEHNR, CDR2 FQNEAQ (reference sequence). The CDR3 is made up of 13 amino acids. J gave up 5 bases and V 6 bases, and 1 base lay outside the gene matches. For the CDR3, the DNA is TGTGCCAGCAGAGGACTAGCGGGAGATACGCAGTATTTT. It is translated as CASRGLAGDTQYF.

This clone was counted many times. The chain is built from TRBV27 and TRBJ2-2, with 12 bases matching TRBD2. J gave up 5 bases and V 2 bases, and 3 bases lay outside the gene matches. The germline V gene encodes CDR1 MNHEY and CDR2 SMNVEV (reference sequence). The CDR3 covers 16 residues. In DNA form, the CDR3 reads TGTGCCAGCAGTTTACTAGCGGGAGGGCTTACCGGGGAGCTGTTTTTT. Its translation: CASSLLAGGLTGELFF.

Regarding this clone: Other nucleotide sequences in the sample specify the same CDR3. This chain links TRBV11-2 with TRBJ1-1; 10 nucleotides align to TRBD1. This CDR3 region has 15 residues. The V and J ends lost 5 bases and 1 base, in that order; junction bases with no gene match: 4. Germline V lookup: CDR1 SGHAT, CDR2 FQNNGV. CDR3 in amino acids: CASSPRTGGNTEAFF. The CDR3 DNA reads TGTGCCAGCAGCCCACGGACAGGGGGGAACACTGAAGCTTTCTTT.

With respect to this clone: Other DNA sequences of this sample code for an identical CDR3. This chain links TRBV18 with TRBJ2-7, with TRBD1 matching over 8 bases. The CDR3 extends over 13 amino acids. After removal of 4 bases from V and 3 bases from J, the junction contained 2 bases not matched to a gene. CDR1 is KGHSH and CDR2 is LQKENI in the germline V gene. DNA of the CDR3: TGTGCCAGCTCACAGGGACAGGTCTACGAGCAGTACTTC. Translating gives CASSQGQVYEQYF.

V and J are TRBV5-4 and TRBJ2-6; D unresolved. Between the trimmed V and J ends, which lost 0 bases and 0 bases, there was a span of 7 bases. Per germline, CDR1 SGHNT and CDR2 YYREEE (reference sequence). The CDR3 contains 16 residues. CDR3 protein: CASSLGRNSGANVLTF. CDR3 bases: TGTGCCAGCAGCTTGGGGAGAAACTCTGGGGCCAACGTCCTGACTTTC.

This clone was seen a few times. This sequence joins TRBV6-6 and TRBJ1-3; D not resolved. V was pared by 5 bases and J by 0 bases, with 11 bases between. This CDR3 comprises 15 residues. Germline loops: CDR1 MNHNY, CDR2 SVGAGI (reference sequence). CDR3 sequence (DNA): TGTGCCAGCAGTGTCACCCGCCACTCTGGAAACACCATATATTTT. It codes for CASSVTRHSGNTIYF.

CDR3 loop: CASSPGTGVSEQFF. In nucleotides, the CDR3 is TGTGCCAGCTCACCAGGGACAGGGGTTTCGGAGCAGTTCTTC. The chain carries TRBV18 and TRBJ2-1; 10 bases line up with TRBD1. This CDR3 has 14 residues. The ends lost 2 bases at V and 10 bases at J; junction bases unmatched: 5. The germline CDR1 and CDR2 sequences are KGHSH and LQKENI.

This chain uses TRBV2 with TRBJ1-5; D gene ambiguous. Looked up from germline, CDR1 is SNHLY and CDR2 is FYNNEI. Trimming removed 8 bases from V and 0 bases from J, with 8 bases in between. The CDR3 runs 13 residues. The CDR3 region has the DNA TGTGCCAGCGTTGAGGATAGCAATCAGCCCCAGCATTTT. Protein sequence: CASVEDSNQPQHF.

This clone was detected a few times. The chain joins TRBV7-2 to TRBJ2-5, with 8 bases matching TRBD1. Germline V gene sequence: CDR1 SGHTA, CDR2 FQGNSA. This CDR3 region has 14 residues. J was trimmed by 2 bases and V by 5 bases; bases with no gene match: 4. The CDR3 here is CASSHRQGQETQYF. The CDR3 DNA reads as TGTGCCAGCAGCCATCGACAGGGGCAAGAGACCCAGTACTTC. The full variable domain, with the rest looked up from reference TRBV7-2 and TRBJ2-5, is GAGVSQSPSNKVTEKGKDVELRCDPISGHTALYWYRQSLGQGLEFLIYFQGNSAPDKSGLPSDRFSAERTGGSVSTLTIQRTQQEDSAVYLCASSHRQGQETQYFGPGTRLLVL.

This chain connects TRBV28 to TRBJ2-1; maybe TRBD2 (5 bases). Deletions cut 6 bases from V and 0 bases from J, with 9 bases between. Germline CDR1 is MDHEN and CDR2 is SYDVKM. The CDR3 has 14 amino acids. In DNA form, the CDR3 reads TGTGCCAGCAGGCGGGCGAGCTCCTACAATGAGCAGTTCTTC. It yields the protein CASRRASSYNEQFF.

This sequence joins TRBV30 and TRBJ1-2; 8 positions match TRBD1. J gave up 8 bases and V 6 bases, and 5 bases lay outside the gene matches. Germline CDR1 and CDR2: GTSNPN and SVGIG (reference sequence). CDR3 size: 11 residues. The CDR3, as DNA: TGTGCCTGCGCGCAGGGGGCCGGCTACACCTTC. Translated: CACAQGAGYTF.

V and J are TRBV2 and TRBJ2-5, with D possibly matching TRBD2 (6 bases). Trimming took off 10 bases at V and 2 bases at J, with 14 bases between the two ends. Germline-derived CDR1 and CDR2 are SNHLY and FYNNEI. The length of the CDR3 is 13 residues. For the CDR3, the DNA is TGTGCCACCTCGAGTGGGAGGCAAGAGACCCAGTACTTC. Protein sequence: CATSSGRQETQYF.

This chain links TRBV19 with TRBJ2-5, with D perhaps TRBD1 or TRBD2 (6 bases each). Trimming took off 6 bases at V and 4 bases at J, with 12 bases between the two ends. This CDR3 is built from 13 residues. Germline CDR1 reads LNHDA; CDR2 reads SQIVND (reference sequence). The CDR3 loop reads CASRVPGAETQYF. The CDR3 DNA follows: TGTGCCAGTAGGGTGCCGGGGGCAGAGACCCAGTACTTC.

The genes are TRBV28 and TRBJ1-1; D remains unclear. CDR3 length: 15 residues. The ends were cut back, 2 bases at V and 0 bases at J, with 10 bases in the middle. The germline V gene has CDR1 MDHEN and CDR2 SYDVKM. The CDR3 coding sequence is TGTGCCAGCAGTTTACTTCTGCGCCTGAACACTGAAGCTTTCTTT. This codes for CASSLLLRLNTEAFF.